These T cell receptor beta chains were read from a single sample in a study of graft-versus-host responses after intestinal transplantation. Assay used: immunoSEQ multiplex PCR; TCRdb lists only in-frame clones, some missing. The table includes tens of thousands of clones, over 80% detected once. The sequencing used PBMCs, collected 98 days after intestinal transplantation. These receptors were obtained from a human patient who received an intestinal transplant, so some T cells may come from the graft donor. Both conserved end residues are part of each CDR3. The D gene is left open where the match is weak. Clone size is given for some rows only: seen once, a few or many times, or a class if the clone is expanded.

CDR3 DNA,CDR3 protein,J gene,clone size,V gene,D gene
TGTGCCAGCAGTTCTCAGGGGACGCTCCATCAGCCCCAGCATTTT,CASSSQGTLHQPQHF,TRBJ1-5,-,TRBV27,-
TGTGCCAGCTCACCAGATACAGCCTACGAGCAGTACTTC,CASSPDTAYEQYF,TRBJ2-7,-,TRBV18,-
TGTGCCAGCAGTTACCTTCCCCCATACTATAATTCACCCCTCCACTTT,CASSYLPPYYNSPLHF,TRBJ1-6,-,TRBV6-5,-
TGTGCCAGCAGTGATCAGGGCCAAGCTAACTATGGCTACACCTTC,CASSDQGQANYGYTF,TRBJ1-2,-,TRBV2,-
TGTGCCAGCAGCCCCCTAGCGGGAGGGCAAGAGACCCAGTACTTC,CASSPLAGGQETQYF,TRBJ2-5,-,TRBV5-8,TRBD2
TGTGCCAGCAGCTGGGGACTAGCGGGTAGCTCCTACAATGAGCAGTTCTTC,CASSWGLAGSSYNEQFF,TRBJ2-1,-,TRBV11-2,TRBD2
TGTGCCAGCCGGGGGTCATCGAACACCGGGGAGCTGTTTTTT,CASRGSSNTGELFF,TRBJ2-2,-,TRBV25-1,-
TGTGCCAGCAGCCCAGGATCGAACACTGAAGCTTTCTTT,CASSPGSNTEAFF,TRBJ1-1,-,TRBV7-3,-
TGTGCCAGCAGTTCCTGGGAGGGTGGCTACACCTTC,CASSSWEGGYTF,TRBJ1-2,-,TRBV6-1,-
TGTGCCAGCAGCCAAAACACAGTGGGGAATGGCTACACCTTC,CASSQNTVGNGYTF,TRBJ1-2,-,TRBV14,-
TGCAGCGTTGAATCCAGGCGCCCCGGGGAGCTGTTTTTT,CSVESRRPGELFF,TRBJ2-2,-,TRBV29-1,-
TGTGCCAGCAGCCCCGGGGACGGGTGGTACGAGCAGTACTTC,CASSPGDGWYEQYF,TRBJ2-7,-,TRBV21-1,-
TGTGCCTTCGCTCACGGGACGGCTCACAATGAGCAGTTCTTC,CAFAHGTAHNEQFF,TRBJ2-1,-,TRBV30,-
TGTGCCAGCAGTTACTCGGAGTACGTGTATGGCTACACCTTC,CASSYSEYVYGYTF,TRBJ1-2,-,TRBV6-6,-
TGTGCCAGCAGTTTTAATGTTGATTACGAGCAGTACTTC,CASSFNVDYEQYF,TRBJ2-7,once,TRBV28,-
TGTGCCAGCAGCGTACCCCAGCGGGAGGTTGGCACAGATACGCAGTATTTT,CASSVPQREVGTDTQYF,TRBJ2-3,-,TRBV9,TRBD2
TGTGCCAGCAGTCCAACTAGCGGGAGCTACAATGAGCAGTTCTTC,CASSPTSGSYNEQFF,TRBJ2-1,-,TRBV6-6,TRBD2
TGTGCCAGCAGCAAAGGGGGACAGGGCGGCACCGGGGAGCTGTTTTTT,CASSKGGQGGTGELFF,TRBJ2-2,-,TRBV21-1,-
TGTGCCAGCAGTTTAGGACAGGGGGAGCAGTTCTTC,CASSLGQGEQFF,TRBJ2-1,-,TRBV27,TRBD1
TGTGCCTGGAGTCAGGGACAACGTAGCACAGATACGCAGTATTTT,CAWSQGQRSTDTQYF,TRBJ2-3,-,TRBV30,-
TGTGCCAGCAGCCTAGGACAGGGGGGTTACGAGCAGTACTTC,CASSLGQGGYEQYF,TRBJ2-7,-,TRBV25-1,TRBD1
TGTGCCACCAGCAGAGTCAAGGGTAGCGGGGGGGCAGAAGATACGCAGTATTTT,CATSRVKGSGGAEDTQYF,TRBJ2-3,-,TRBV15,TRBD2
TGTGCCAGCAGCAATGTTGGTGAGACGGAAGAGACCCAGTACTTC,CASSNVGETEETQYF,TRBJ2-5,-,TRBV5-5,-
TGTGCCAGTGGTGACACCGGGGAGCTGTTTTTT,CASGDTGELFF,TRBJ2-2,-,TRBV19,-
TGTGCCAGCAGTTGGGGACAGGTTAATTCACCCCTCCACTTT,CASSWGQVNSPLHF,TRBJ1-6,-,TRBV6-6,TRBD1
TGTGCCAGCAGCATCGGGACTAGCGGGAGGAATGAGCAGTTCTTC,CASSIGTSGRNEQFF,TRBJ2-1,-,TRBV7-2,TRBD2
TGTGCCAGCAGCTTCAGACAGGGGTACACCGGGGAGCTGTTTTTT,CASSFRQGYTGELFF,TRBJ2-2,-,TRBV11-3,TRBD1
TGTGCCAGCAGCCAAGAGGGACTAGCGGAGGAGACCCAGTACTTC,CASSQEGLAEETQYF,TRBJ2-5,-,TRBV4-2,TRBD2
TGCAGTGCTCCTAGGGGGCCTGAACATTACTTC,CSAPRGPEHYF,TRBJ2-7,-,TRBV20-1,TRBD1
TGTGCCAGCAGTGAAATCAGGGGGGGTTACAATGAGCAGTTCTTC,CASSEIRGGYNEQFF,TRBJ2-1,-,TRBV6-1,-
TGTGCCAGCAGCTTAAGTAACCTATACGAGCAGTACTTC,CASSLSNLYEQYF,TRBJ2-7,-,TRBV11-2,-
TGTGCCAGCAGCTCCAACTTGCCGGGACTAGCGGCCGCTTACGAGCAGTACTTC,CASSSNLPGLAAAYEQYF,TRBJ2-7,-,TRBV11-1,TRBD2
TGTGCCAGCAGATTTCGGATGTTAGATACGCAGTATTTT,CASRFRMLDTQYF,TRBJ2-3,-,TRBV6-5,-
TGCGCCAGCAGCCAAGATGGGAGCCGGGGGGAGTATTTT,CASSQDGSRGEYF,TRBJ2-3,-,TRBV4-1,TRBD2
TGTGCCAGCAGCTTAGGCACAGGGCACTATGGCTACACCTTC,CASSLGTGHYGYTF,TRBJ1-2,-,TRBV7-6,-
TGTGCCAGTAGTTTCGACAGGGGGCTGGTTGAAGCTTTCTTT,CASSFDRGLVEAFF,TRBJ1-1,-,TRBV19,TRBD1
TGTGCCAGCAGCTTGTTGTCAGGGGCTGCTTTCTTT,CASSLLSGAAFF,TRBJ1-1,-,TRBV5-4,-
TGTGCCAGCAGCGTACCGGGACAGGGATCTACCTACGAGCAGTACTTC,CASSVPGQGSTYEQYF,TRBJ2-7,-,TRBV5-5,TRBD1
TGTGCCAGCAGCGTGCACGGACTAGCGGGGACCCAAGAGACCCAGTACTTC,CASSVHGLAGTQETQYF,TRBJ2-5,-,TRBV9,TRBD2
TGTGCCAGCTCACCGGGGGACAAAGCCTACGAGCAGTACTTC,CASSPGDKAYEQYF,TRBJ2-7,few,TRBV18,-
TGTGCCAGAAGCCCAAGACAGGGACTACTCTACGAGCAGTACTTC,CARSPRQGLLYEQYF,TRBJ2-7,-,TRBV5-3,-
TGTGCCAGCAGGGGAGCGGGGCACAATGAGCAGTTCTTC,CASRGAGHNEQFF,TRBJ2-1,-,TRBV6-1,TRBD2
TGTGCCAGCAGCCCCCGACTAGCGGGAGCCACAGATACGCAGTATTTT,CASSPRLAGATDTQYF,TRBJ2-3,-,TRBV13,TRBD2
TGTGCCAGCAGTTTACTGGGCACCCTAGCCCCAACCTACGAGCAGTACTTC,CASSLLGTLAPTYEQYF,TRBJ2-7,-,TRBV28,-
TGTGCCAGCAGCTTTAGTAGCCGGACAGGTCAGCTCAATGAGCAGTTCTTC,CASSFSSRTGQLNEQFF,TRBJ2-1,-,TRBV7-9,TRBD1
TGCGCCAGCAGCTCCACTCTAGCGTACAGCTCCTACGAGCAGTACTTC,CASSSTLAYSSYEQYF,TRBJ2-7,-,TRBV4-1,-
TGTGCCAGCAGTTCAACTAGCGCAACCTACGAGCAGTACTTC,CASSSTSATYEQYF,TRBJ2-7,-,TRBV27,TRBD2
TGCGCCAGCAGCCAAGACGACTCCCTTTCCTACTACGAGCAGTACTTC,CASSQDDSLSYYEQYF,TRBJ2-7,-,TRBV4-1,-
TGTGCCAGCAGCTACCGACTCCTAACCGGGGAGCTGTTTTTT,CASSYRLLTGELFF,TRBJ2-2,once,TRBV7-2,-
TGCGCCAGCAGTTCGGGTTTCGCTGAAGCTTTCTTT,CASSSGFAEAFF,TRBJ1-1,-,TRBV5-1,-
TGTGCCAGCAGCTTGGACAGGGGTCGCACTGAAGCTTTCTTT,CASSLDRGRTEAFF,TRBJ1-1,-,TRBV5-5,TRBD1
TGTGCCATCAGTGGTAACACTGAAGCTTTCTTT,CAISGNTEAFF,TRBJ1-1,once,TRBV10-3,-
TGTGCCAGCTCACCACCGGAAGGGACAAGGACGCATACGCAGTATTTT,CASSPPEGTRTHTQYF,TRBJ2-3,-,TRBV18,-
TGTGCCAGCAGCCCCCGGACAGGGTTTAATGAAAAACTGTTTTTT,CASSPRTGFNEKLFF,TRBJ1-4,-,TRBV4-2,TRBD1
TGTGCCAGCAGCTTAAGAGGGCCTAACACCGGGGAGCTGTTTTTT,CASSLRGPNTGELFF,TRBJ2-2,-,TRBV7-8,-
TGTGCCAGCACCTTACTAGCGGGGGGCACAGATACGCAGTATTTT,CASTLLAGGTDTQYF,TRBJ2-3,-,TRBV7-9,TRBD2
TGTGCCAGCAGTTACCGCACCGGGGAGCTGTTTTTT,CASSYRTGELFF,TRBJ2-2,-,TRBV6-5,-
TGTGCCAGCAGTGCTCCCGACAGCACAGATACGCAGTATTTT,CASSAPDSTDTQYF,TRBJ2-3,-,TRBV25-1,-
TGTGCCAGCAGGACGGACGCCGTTGGGGGAAACACCATATATTTT,CASRTDAVGGNTIYF,TRBJ1-3,few,TRBV6-6,-